At least ten counts were recorded for the clone carrying this T cell receptor beta chain. This sample stems from a study of neurological immune-mediated disorders. Per sequencing run, 15-18 subjects together gave over 170 million TCR-beta sequences. In TCRdb, the 5' RACE reads were re-called with MiXCR into one record per CDR3 protein. The data show 65,000 to 80,000 distinct CDR3 sequences, about 15% seen once. V lost 7 bases and J 5 bases, leaving 12 bases between the germline ends. CDR3 length equals 13 residues. The V gene's germline CDR1 is SGHRS and CDR2 YFSETQ. The TCR was taken from a woman aged 40-49 years in good health. The V call is TRBV5-1, the J call TRBJ1-4, with D hard to call. The sequencing input was PBMCs. The CDR3 coding sequence is TGCGCCAGCCGGAGAGGGCAGAATGAAAAACTGTTTTTT. It is translated as CASRRGQNEKLFF. The complete variable domain, with remaining parts taken from reference TRBV5-1 and TRBJ1-4, reads KAGVTQTPRYLIKTRGQQVTLSCSPISGHRSVSWYQQTPGQGLQFLFEYFSETQRNKGNFPGRFSGRQFSNSRSEMNVSTLELGDSALYLCASRRGQNEKLFFGSGTQLSVL.